Many counts were recorded for the clone carrying this T cell receptor (beta chain). What it binds is not known. TCRdb itself ran the RT-PCR reads through MiXCR, one entry per CDR3 protein. The sample contains around 750,000 distinct CDR3 sequences, less than 25% of which appear only once. This record belongs to a study of response to subunit inactivated influenza vaccine. Overall study results and limits: Authors suggested few new T cells are recruited by each seasonal influenza vaccination.

In germline, CDR1 is DFQATT, CDR2 SNEGSKA (reference sequence). The CDR3 has 12 amino acids. The J segment lost 3 bases and the V segment lost 6 bases, leaving 4 bases of the junction unmatched. This chain connects TRBV20-1 to TRBJ2-7; TRBD1 matches at 8 bases. This sample comprised PBMCs from blood, obtained about 5 days after vaccination. The TCR originated in a man aged 50 or older who received an inactivated influenza vaccine. The CDR3 is CSAGQGRYEQYF. In DNA, the CDR3 is TGCAGTGCAGGACAGGGACGCTACGAGCAGTACTTC.